The source of this TCR beta chain is a study of tumor-infiltrating T cells and Merkel cell polyomavirus (dated 2017 in TCRdb). Turning to the overall study: In Merkel cell carcinoma patients, the study investigated CD8+ T cells specific for the Merkel cell polyomavirus KLL epitope. Patients presented at varying disease stages and were followed for a median of around 2.7 years, with a range of 1. The therapies patients received were varied and non-standardized, including chemotherapy, radiation and immunotherapies. TRB sequencing was performed on KLL-tetramer-sorted cells from blood or tumor-infiltrating lymphocytes in 14 to 15 samples, as well as on some 12 matched whole-tumor samples. Most whole-tumor samples were obtained as 25-micron curls cut from formalin-fixed, paraffin-embedded tissue blocks. In the whole study, one tumor sample was a frozen nodal tumor digest, and another tumor sample was a flash-frozen core biopsy of a metastasis.

Robust positive staining for Merkel cell polyomavirus Large T antigen was observed by immunohistochemistry in the tumors of all patients. Some twelve Merkel cell carcinoma patients with robust KLL-tetramer+ populations, above 0.04% of CD8+ T cells, in blood and/or cultured TIL were included. Every patient was Caucasian, and patient ages ranged from roughly 45 to 77 years, with a median of roughly 60 years. Lymph node tumors were analyzed for patients with unknown primaries who presented with nodal disease, or when there was not enough primary tissue. The germline V gene supplies CDR1 SGDLS and CDR2 YYNGEE. The CDR3 measures 15 amino acids from cysteine to phenylalanine. The sequence is cut down to CDR3 DNA, 45 bases in frame from base 1. The germline ends are 12 bases apart after V is trimmed by 0 bases and J by 5 bases. Study-wide conclusions, independent of this receptor: One limitation of the study is the small sample size (n ≈ 12 patients). KLL-specific TRB repertoires proved diverse and largely private: among 410 or so unique sequences, only one clonotype was public, and two patients shared that clonotype. Because only a single viral epitope was studied, T cells directed against other Merkel cell polyomavirus epitopes were not captured. A significant MCC-specific survival advantage (P = 0.0051) was associated with tumors having more unique KLL-specific clonotypes (roughly 5-108 vs 0-3). Significantly improved MCC-specific survival was associated with a higher fraction of KLL-specific T cells within tumors (roughly 1.9-18% versus roughly 0-0.14%).

About this clone itself: Its target antigen remains unknown. Base qualities are missing; no much larger clone stands one base away.

Preparation of the library involved the immunoSEQ multiplex PCR assay. Genomic DNA extraction, TRB sequencing and normalization were carried out by Adaptive Biotechnologies (Seattle, WA). Concerning the study's data processing: To compute clonality, the Shannon entropy of productive TRB sequences was normalized by log2 of unique productive sequences and then subtracted from one. KLL-specific clonotypes in tumors were identified by matching TCRbeta CDR3 amino acid sequences with those from each patient's tetramer-sorted sample. The table comes from immuneACCESS by way of TCRdb, which keeps in-frame sequences with V and J called. Part of the clones is missing from these tables; in studies checked, under half for an unresolved V gene and the rest for unknown reasons. V and J calls and clone size are those listed in that table; D and trimming were worked out from the DNA. A total of about 25,000 clones appear in this sample, around nine tenths of them only once. The ten most abundant clones make up roughly 2.7% of the sample.

The V and J segments used are TRBV9 and TRBJ2-1, and perhaps TRBD2 as D gene, on 5 matching bases. The clonotype comes from a man aged 45-65 years with Merkel cell carcinoma. The sequenced sample consisted of lymph node tissue. The DNA sequence follows: TGTGCCAGCAGCGTAGGAGCCGGGGAACACAATGAGCAGTTCTTC. The resulting protein is CASSVGAGEHNEQFF.